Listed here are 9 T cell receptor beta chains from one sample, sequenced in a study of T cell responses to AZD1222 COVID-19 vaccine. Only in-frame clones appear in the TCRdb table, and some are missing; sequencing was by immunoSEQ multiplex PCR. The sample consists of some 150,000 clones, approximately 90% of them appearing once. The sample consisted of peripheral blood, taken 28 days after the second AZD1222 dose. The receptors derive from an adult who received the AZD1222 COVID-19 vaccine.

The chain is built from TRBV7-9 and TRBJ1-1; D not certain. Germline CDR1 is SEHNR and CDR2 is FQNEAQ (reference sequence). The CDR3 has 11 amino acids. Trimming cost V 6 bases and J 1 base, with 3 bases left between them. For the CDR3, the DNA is TGTGCCAGCAGGGAGAACACTGAAGCTTTCTTT. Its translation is CASRENTEAFF. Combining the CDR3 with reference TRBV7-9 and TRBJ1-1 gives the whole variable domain DTGVSQNPRHKITKRGQNVTFRCDPISEHNRLYWYRQTLGQGPEFLTYFQNEAQLEKSRLLSDRFSAERPKGSFSTLEIQRTEQGDSAMYLCASRENTEAFFGQGTRLTVV.

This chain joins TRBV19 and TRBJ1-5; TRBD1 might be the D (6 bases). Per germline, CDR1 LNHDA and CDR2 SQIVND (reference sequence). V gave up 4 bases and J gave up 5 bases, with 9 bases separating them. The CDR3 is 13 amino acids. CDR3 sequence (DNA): TGTGCCAGTAGTACACAGGGTTATCAGCCCCAGCATTTT. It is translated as CASSTQGYQPQHF.

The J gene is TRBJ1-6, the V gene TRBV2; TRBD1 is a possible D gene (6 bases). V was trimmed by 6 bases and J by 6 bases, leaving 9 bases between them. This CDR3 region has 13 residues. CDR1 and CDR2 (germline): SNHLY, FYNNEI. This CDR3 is CASRQGLNSPLHF. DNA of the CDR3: TGTGCCAGCAGACAGGGCCTTAATTCACCCCTCCACTTT.

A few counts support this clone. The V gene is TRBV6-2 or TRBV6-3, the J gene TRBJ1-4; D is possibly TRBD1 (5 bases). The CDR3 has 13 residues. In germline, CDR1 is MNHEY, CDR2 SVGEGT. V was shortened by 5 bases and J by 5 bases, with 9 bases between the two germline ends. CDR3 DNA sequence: TGTGCCAGCAGTCTCGGGGGGAATGAAAAACTGTTTTTT. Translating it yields CASSLGGNEKLFF.

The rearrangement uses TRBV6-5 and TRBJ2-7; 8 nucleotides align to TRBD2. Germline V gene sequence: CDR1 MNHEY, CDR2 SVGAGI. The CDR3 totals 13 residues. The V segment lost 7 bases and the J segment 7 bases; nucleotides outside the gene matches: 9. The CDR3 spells CASTLTGTREQYF. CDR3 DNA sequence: TGTGCCAGCACCTTAACCGGGACTAGGGAGCAGTACTTC.

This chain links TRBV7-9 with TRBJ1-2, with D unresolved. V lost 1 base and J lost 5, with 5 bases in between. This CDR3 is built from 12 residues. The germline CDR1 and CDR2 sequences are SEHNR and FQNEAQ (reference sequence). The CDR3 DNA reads TGTGCCAGCAGCTTAGAATTTTATGGCTACACCTTC. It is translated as CASSLEFYGYTF. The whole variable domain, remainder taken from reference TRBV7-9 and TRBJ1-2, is DTGVSQNPRHKITKRGQNVTFRCDPISEHNRLYWYRQTLGQGPEFLTYFQNEAQLEKSRLLSDRFSAERPKGSFSTLEIQRTEQGDSAMYLCASSLEFYGYTFGSGTRLTVV.

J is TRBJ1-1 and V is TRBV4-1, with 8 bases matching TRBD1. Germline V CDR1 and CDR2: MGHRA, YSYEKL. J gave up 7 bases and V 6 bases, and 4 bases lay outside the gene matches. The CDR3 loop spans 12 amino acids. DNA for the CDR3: TGCGCCAGCAGTCCAGGGGGCCATGAAGCTTTCTTT. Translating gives CASSPGGHEAFF.

The CDR3, as DNA: TGTGCCAGCAGTAGACCGGGACAGGGGAAGAGGAACACCGGGGAGCTGTTTTTT. Its translation is CASSRPGQGKRNTGELFF. The rearrangement joins TRBV2 to TRBJ2-2; 10 nucleotides agree with TRBD1. V lost 5 bases, J lost 1 base, and 10 bases stayed unmatched. Germline V gene data show CDR1 as SNHLY and CDR2 as FYNNEI. CDR3 length: 18 amino acids. Supplemented by reference TRBV2 and TRBJ2-2, the full variable domain reads EPEVTQTPSHQVTQMGQEVILRCVPISNHLYFYWYRQILGQKVEFLVSFYNNEISEKSEIFDDQFSVERPDGSNFTLKIRSTKLEDSAMYFCASSRPGQGKRNTGELFFGEGSRLTVL.

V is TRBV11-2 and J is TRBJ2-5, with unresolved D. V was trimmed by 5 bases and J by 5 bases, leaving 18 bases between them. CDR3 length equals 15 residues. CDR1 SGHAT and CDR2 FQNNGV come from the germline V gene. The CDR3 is CASSPPPSFGETQYF. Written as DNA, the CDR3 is TGTGCCAGCAGCCCCCCTCCGAGCTTTGGGGAGACCCAGTACTTC.